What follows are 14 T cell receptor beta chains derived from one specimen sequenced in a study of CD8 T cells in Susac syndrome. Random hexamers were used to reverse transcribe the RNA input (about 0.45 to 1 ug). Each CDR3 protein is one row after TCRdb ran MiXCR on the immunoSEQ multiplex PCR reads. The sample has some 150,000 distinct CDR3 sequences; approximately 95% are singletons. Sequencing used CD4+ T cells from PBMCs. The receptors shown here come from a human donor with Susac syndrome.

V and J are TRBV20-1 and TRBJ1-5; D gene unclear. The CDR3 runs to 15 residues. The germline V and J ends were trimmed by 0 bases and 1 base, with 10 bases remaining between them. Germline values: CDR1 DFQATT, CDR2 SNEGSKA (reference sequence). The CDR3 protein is CSAREGSTSNQPQHF. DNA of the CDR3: TGCAGTGCTAGAGAGGGCAGCACGAGCAATCAGCCCCAGCATTTT.

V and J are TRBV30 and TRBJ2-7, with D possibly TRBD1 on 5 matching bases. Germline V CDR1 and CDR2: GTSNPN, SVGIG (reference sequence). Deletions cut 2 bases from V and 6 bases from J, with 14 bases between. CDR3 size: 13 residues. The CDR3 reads CAWSTTDQGEQYF. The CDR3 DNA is TGTGCCTGGAGTACGACAGATCAGGGCGAGCAGTACTTC.

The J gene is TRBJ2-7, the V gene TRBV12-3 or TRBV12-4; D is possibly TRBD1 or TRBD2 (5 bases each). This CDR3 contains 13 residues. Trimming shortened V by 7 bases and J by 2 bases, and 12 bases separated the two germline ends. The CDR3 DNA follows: TGTGCCAGCACACGGGACGCCCCCTACGAGCAGTACTTC. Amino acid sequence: CASTRDAPYEQYF.

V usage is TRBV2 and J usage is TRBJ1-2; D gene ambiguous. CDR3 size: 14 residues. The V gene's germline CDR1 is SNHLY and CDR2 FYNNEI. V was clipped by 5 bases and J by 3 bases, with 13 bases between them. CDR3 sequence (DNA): TGTGCCAGCAGTCTAGGGCTTACGGACTATGGCTACACCTTC. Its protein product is CASSLGLTDYGYTF.

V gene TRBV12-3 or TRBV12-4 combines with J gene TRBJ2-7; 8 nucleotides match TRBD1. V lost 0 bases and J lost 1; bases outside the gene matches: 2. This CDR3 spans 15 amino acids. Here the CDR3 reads CASSLAGTGSYEQYF. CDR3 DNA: TGTGCCAGCAGTTTAGCCGGGACAGGTTCCTACGAGCAGTACTTC.

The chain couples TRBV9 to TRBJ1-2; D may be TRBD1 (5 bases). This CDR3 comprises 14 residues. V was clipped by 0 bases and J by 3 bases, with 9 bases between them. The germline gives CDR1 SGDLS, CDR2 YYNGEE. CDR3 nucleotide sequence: TGTGCCAGCAGCGTAGATTTGGGGGACTATGGCTACACCTTC. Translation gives CASSVDLGDYGYTF. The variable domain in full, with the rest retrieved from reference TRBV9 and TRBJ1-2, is DSGVTQTPKHLITATGQRVTLRCSPRSGDLSVYWYQQSLDQGLQFLIQYYNGEERAKGNILERFSAQQFPDLHSELNLSSLELGDSALYFCASSVDLGDYGYTFGSGTRLTVV.

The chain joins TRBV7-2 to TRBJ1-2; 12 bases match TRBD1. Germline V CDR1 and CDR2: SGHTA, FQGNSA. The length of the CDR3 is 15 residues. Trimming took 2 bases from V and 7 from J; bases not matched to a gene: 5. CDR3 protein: CASSLPGTGGFGYTF. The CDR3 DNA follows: TGTGCCAGCAGCTTACCCGGGACAGGGGGCTTTGGCTACACCTTC.

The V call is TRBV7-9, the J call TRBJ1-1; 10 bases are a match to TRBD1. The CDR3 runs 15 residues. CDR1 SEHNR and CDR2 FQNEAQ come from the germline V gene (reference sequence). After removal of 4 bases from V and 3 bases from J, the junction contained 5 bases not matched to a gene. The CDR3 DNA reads TGTGCCAGCAGCTCAGGGACAGGGGAAGACACTGAAGCTTTCTTT. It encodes CASSSGTGEDTEAFF.

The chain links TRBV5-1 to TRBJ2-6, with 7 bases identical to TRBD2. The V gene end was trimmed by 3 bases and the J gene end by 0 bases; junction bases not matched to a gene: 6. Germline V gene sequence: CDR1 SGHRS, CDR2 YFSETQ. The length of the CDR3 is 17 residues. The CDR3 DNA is TGCGCCAGCAGCTCAGGCAGGGAGGGCTCTGGGGCCAACGTCCTGACTTTC. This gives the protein CASSSGREGSGANVLTF.

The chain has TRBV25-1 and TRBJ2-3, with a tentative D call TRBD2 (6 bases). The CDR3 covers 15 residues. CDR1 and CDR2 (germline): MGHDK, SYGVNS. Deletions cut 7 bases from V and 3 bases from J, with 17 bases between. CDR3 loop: CASTSPGGGTDTQYF. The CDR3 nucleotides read TGTGCCAGCACCTCCCCCGGGGGTGGAACAGATACGCAGTATTTT.

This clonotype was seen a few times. The CDR3 nucleotides are TGTGCCAGCAGCCTCCCCCCCGGGCAGTACTTC. It yields the protein CASSLPPGQYF. The rearrangement uses TRBV7-9 and TRBJ2-7; unclear D gene. There are 11 residues in the CDR3. Germline V CDR1 and CDR2: SEHNR, FQNEAQ (reference sequence). Trimming pared 5 bases from V and 9 bases from J, leaving 11 bases between. The full variable domain, completed using reference TRBV7-9 and TRBJ2-7, is DTGVSQNPRHKITKRGQNVTFRCDPISEHNRLYWYRQTLGQGPEFLTYFQNEAQLEKSRLLSDRFSAERPKGSFSTLEIQRTEQGDSAMYLCASSLPPGQYFGPGTRLTVT.

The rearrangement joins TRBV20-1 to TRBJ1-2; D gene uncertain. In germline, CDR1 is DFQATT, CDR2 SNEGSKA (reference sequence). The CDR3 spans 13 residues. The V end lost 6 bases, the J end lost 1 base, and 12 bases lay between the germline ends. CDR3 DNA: TGCAGTGCAACTTTGGGCAGTAACTATGGCTACACCTTC. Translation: CSATLGSNYGYTF.

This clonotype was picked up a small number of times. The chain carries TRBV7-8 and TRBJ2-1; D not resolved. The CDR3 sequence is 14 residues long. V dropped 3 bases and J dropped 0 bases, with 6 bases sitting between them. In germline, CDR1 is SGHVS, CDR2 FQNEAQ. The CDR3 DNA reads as TGTGCCAGCAGCTTGTCGAGCTCCTACAATGAGCAGTTCTTC. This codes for CASSLSSSYNEQFF.

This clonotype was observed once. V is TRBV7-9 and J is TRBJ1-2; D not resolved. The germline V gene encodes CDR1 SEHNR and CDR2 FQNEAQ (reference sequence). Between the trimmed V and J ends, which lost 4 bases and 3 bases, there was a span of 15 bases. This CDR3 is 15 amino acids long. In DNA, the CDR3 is TGTGCCAGCAGCTGGCCCGGTCGTTCCGACTATGGCTACACCTTC. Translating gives CASSWPGRSDYGYTF.